This record looks at one TCR beta chain sequence and its context. The sample comes from a study of blood T cell repertoires in COVID-19. Study background: COVID-19 samples, acute and convalescent, were from the United States, Italy and Spain.

CDR1 is SGHDT and CDR2 is YYEEEE in the germline V gene. This CDR3 is 16 amino acids long. Unmatched junction bases numbered 12, after V lost 5 bases and J lost 6 bases. In the original processing: Amplification of reference gene primers was used by the study to estimate nucleated cell counts. TCRdb's table, derived via immunoSEQ multiplex PCR, lists solely in-frame clones and lacks some. The V and J calls and clone size are taken from that table; D and trimming were inferred from the DNA. The repertoire holds around 87,000 clones, with roughly nine tenths as singletons. Source material: peripheral blood. J is TRBJ2-1 and V is TRBV5-6; 9 bases fit TRBD1. The sequence was collected from a human donor with active COVID-19. The donor label of this sample is uncertain. The CDR3 loop reads CASSYTGTGYGNEQFF. CDR3 coding DNA: TGTGCCAGCAGTTATACCGGGACAGGGTACGGCAATGAGCAGTTCTTC.